A single sample gave rise to the 21 T cell receptor beta chains below, sequenced in a study of cytomegalovirus exposure and HLA in healthy donors. TCRdb's copy holds only in-frame clones and misses some; the assay was immunoSEQ multiplex PCR. The data show a few hundred thousand clones, roughly 88% seen once. The material sequenced was PBMCs. These receptors were obtained from a man aged 30-40 years in good health and CMV-seronegative.

The chain uses TRBV7-8 and TRBJ2-1, with D possibly being TRBD2 (7 bases). In germline, CDR1 is SGHVS, CDR2 FQNEAQ. This CDR3 spans 14 amino acids. Between the trimmed V and J ends, which lost 7 bases and 6 bases, there was a span of 16 bases. The CDR3 nucleotides read TGTGCCAGCACCTTTGGGGGGGGCCTCAATGAGCAGTTCTTC. Its protein is CASTFGGGLNEQFF.

The V call is TRBV18, the J call TRBJ2-3; weak D call: TRBD1 (9 bases). Germline V CDR1 and CDR2: KGHSH, LQKENI. The V end lost 5 bases, the J end lost 3 bases, and 24 bases lay between the germline ends. The CDR3 sequence is 18 residues long. CDR3 in DNA: TGTGCCAGCTCATCCATCACGGGGGGGACAGGGAGTACAGATACGCAGTATTTT. It codes for CASSSITGGTGSTDTQYF.

This sequence joins TRBV7-9 and TRBJ1-6; possibly TRBD1 for D (5 bases). Trimming took 2 bases from V and 9 from J, leaving 14 bases between them. The CDR3 runs to 15 residues. CDR1 SEHNR and CDR2 FQNEAQ come from the germline V gene (reference sequence). In DNA form, the CDR3 reads TGTGCCAGCAGCTTAAACCCAGGGTTTAGTTCACCCCTCCACTTT. Its protein is CASSLNPGFSSPLHF.

The chain combines TRBV5-4 with TRBJ1-1; unclear D gene. Germline V gives CDR1 SGHNT, CDR2 YYREEE (reference sequence). Deletions cut 4 bases from V and 4 bases from J, with 17 bases between. This CDR3 is built from 15 residues. For the CDR3, the DNA is TGTGCCAGCAGCCGAAGGTCGCTTTCGGGCACTGAAGCTTTCTTT. It codes for CASSRRSLSGTEAFF.

J is TRBJ1-2 and V is TRBV7-2; 8 positions match TRBD1. Germline assignment: CDR1 SGHTA and CDR2 FQGNSA. This CDR3 has 13 residues. V dropped 4 bases and J dropped 7; count of bases not matched to a gene: 5. The CDR3 bases are TGTGCCAGCAGCTCCGGACAGGGCTTTGGCTACACCTTC. Translated, it gives CASSSGQGFGYTF.

The chain recombines TRBV7-2 with TRBJ1-1; unclear D gene. V was clipped by 1 base and J by 4 bases, with 7 bases between them. The CDR3 runs 13 residues. CDR1 and CDR2 from the germline V gene are SGHTA and FQGNSA. The CDR3 loop is CASSLVSTTEAFF. As DNA, the CDR3 is TGTGCCAGCAGCTTAGTTAGCACCACTGAAGCTTTCTTT.

The rearrangement joins TRBV19 to TRBJ1-2; 7 bases map to TRBD1. The CDR3 contains 14 residues. V dropped 3 bases and J dropped 4; count of bases not matched to a gene: 5. Germline V lookup: CDR1 LNHDA, CDR2 SQIVND (reference sequence). The CDR3 is CASSIPQGVYGYTF. The CDR3 region has the DNA TGTGCCAGTAGTATCCCCCAGGGGGTCTATGGCTACACCTTC.

V and J are TRBV4-1 and TRBJ1-6; D perhaps matches TRBD1 (5 bases). Germline loops: CDR1 MGHRA, CDR2 YSYEKL. The CDR3 consists of 16 residues. V lost 2 bases to trimming and J lost 7 bases, with 15 bases between them. The CDR3 DNA is TGCGCCAGCAGCCAACCCCGAGCGGGGCGGAATTCACCCCTCCACTTT. It translates to CASSQPRAGRNSPLHF.

The chain carries TRBV7-9 and TRBJ2-7, with D possibly being TRBD1 (5 bases). V lost 4 bases, J lost 2 bases, and 9 bases lay in between. The CDR3 covers 13 residues. Germline assignment: CDR1 SEHNR and CDR2 FQNEAQ (reference sequence). CDR3 sequence reads: CASSSDSPYEQYF. The CDR3 nucleotides read TGTGCCAGCAGCTCAGACAGCCCCTACGAGCAGTACTTC.

The rearrangement joins TRBV5-6 to TRBJ2-1; maybe TRBD1 (5 bases). CDR1 and CDR2 from the germline V gene are SGHDT and YYEEEE. This CDR3 is built from 16 residues. The V gene lost 2 bases and the J gene lost 4 bases, with 16 bases spanning the gap. CDR3 region: CASSFLFGARYNEQFF. The CDR3, as DNA: TGTGCCAGCAGCTTTCTTTTTGGGGCCCGATACAATGAGCAGTTCTTC.

The rearrangement joins TRBV19 to TRBJ2-5; 8 bases agree with TRBD1. The germline CDR1 and CDR2 sequences are LNHDA and SQIVND (reference sequence). CDR3 length: 16 residues. V lost 5 bases, J lost 5 bases, and 13 bases stayed unmatched. The CDR3 DNA is TGTGCCAGTAGTCCCGACAGGGGCCGCGGAGGGGAGACCCAGTACTTC. It is translated as CASSPDRGRGGETQYF.

The chain joins TRBV9 to TRBJ1-2; D is perhaps TRBD1 (5 bases). This CDR3 contains 13 residues. The V gene lost 3 bases and the J gene lost 7 bases, with 13 bases spanning the gap. Germline-derived CDR1 and CDR2 are SGDLS and YYNGEE. The CDR3, as DNA: TGTGCCAGCAGCGCAACGGGCGGGGGTGGCTACACCTTC. Its protein is CASSATGGGGYTF.

This clone occurred once. This chain links TRBV9 with TRBJ2-7, with 7 bases fitting TRBD1. V lost 0 bases, J lost 3 bases, and 6 bases stayed unmatched. CDR3 length: 15 residues. Germline V gives CDR1 SGDLS, CDR2 YYNGEE. CDR3 residues: CASSVDAGGNYEQYF. The DNA for the CDR3 is TGTGCCAGCAGCGTAGACGCAGGGGGAAACTACGAGCAGTACTTC.

The V call is TRBV4-1, the J call TRBJ1-2; unclear D gene. CDR1 is MGHRA and CDR2 is YSYEKL in the germline V gene. The CDR3 has 15 amino acids. V lost 0 bases, J lost 3 bases, and 11 bases lay in between. The CDR3 loop is CASSQEGGHYYGYTF. CDR3 sequence (DNA): TGCGCCAGCAGCCAAGAGGGCGGGCACTACTATGGCTACACCTTC.

The chain couples TRBV5-4 to TRBJ2-1; 11 nucleotides align to TRBD1. After removal of 0 bases from V and 10 bases from J, the junction contained 6 bases not matched to a gene. CDR1 is SGHNT, CDR2 YYREEE, per germline (reference sequence). CDR3 size: 15 residues. CDR3 sequence: CASSLVGQGAREQFF. The CDR3 DNA follows: TGTGCCAGCAGCTTGGTTGGACAGGGGGCACGGGAGCAGTTCTTC.

The V gene is TRBV6-1, the J gene TRBJ2-1; 7 bases map to TRBD1. The germline V gene encodes CDR1 MNHNS and CDR2 SASEGT. V lost 8 bases to trimming and J lost 6 bases; unmatched junction nucleotides: 7. This CDR3 spans 13 amino acids. The CDR3 DNA reads as TGTGCCAGCTTTACAGGGGAATTCAATGAGCAGTTCTTC. Residues: CASFTGEFNEQFF.

The chain links TRBV7-8 to TRBJ1-6, with 9 positions matching TRBD1. CDR1 is SGHVS, CDR2 FQNEAQ, per germline. The CDR3 has 15 residues. V lost 5 bases and J lost 9; bases outside the gene matches: 8. The CDR3 loop reads CASSTRDREGSPLHF. The CDR3 coding sequence is TGTGCCAGCAGCACTCGGGACAGGGAGGGTTCACCCCTCCACTTT.

The CDR3 reads CSVMAPYEQYF. CDR3 in DNA: TGCAGCGTCATGGCCCCCTACGAGCAGTACTTC. The rearrangement joins TRBV29-1 to TRBJ2-7; D remains ambiguous. This CDR3 spans 11 amino acids. V gave up 6 bases and J gave up 2 bases, with 8 bases separating them. CDR1 is SQVTM, CDR2 ANQGSEA, per germline.

The J gene is TRBJ2-4, the V gene TRBV2; possible D gene TRBD1, 5 bases. Germline V lookup: CDR1 SNHLY, CDR2 FYNNEI. The CDR3 loop spans 13 amino acids. V was pared by 9 bases and J by 3 bases, with 12 bases between. In nucleotides, the CDR3 is TGTGCCAGTATAGGGGTGGTCAAAAACATTCAGTACTTC. It translates to CASIGVVKNIQYF.

The chain joins TRBV7-9 to TRBJ2-3; 7 nucleotides agree with TRBD1. CDR3 size: 15 residues. V gave up 8 bases and J gave up 3 bases; unmatched junction bases: 11. Germline lookup yields CDR1 SEHNR and CDR2 FQNEAQ (reference sequence). The CDR3 DNA reads TGTGCCAGCCTTCAGGGAGAGGGGGCGACAGATACGCAGTATTTT. It codes for CASLQGEGATDTQYF.

Regarding this clone: Other DNA sequences of this sample code for an identical CDR3. This sequence joins TRBV11-3 and TRBJ2-3, with TRBD1 identical over 7 bases. This CDR3 has 15 amino acids. From germline, CDR1 is SGHNT and CDR2 YENEEA. The V gene end was trimmed by 0 bases and the J gene end by 2 bases; junction bases not matched to a gene: 2. The CDR3 loop is CASSLEGQSTDTQYF. For the CDR3, the DNA is TGTGCCAGCAGCTTAGAGGGACAGTCCACAGATACGCAGTATTTT. The whole variable domain, filled in from reference TRBV11-3 and TRBJ2-3, reads EAGVVQSPRYKIIEKKQPVAFWCNPISGHNTLYWYLQNLGQGPELLIRYENEEAVDDSQLPKDRFSAERLKGVDSTLKIQPAELGDSAVYLCASSLEGQSTDTQYFGPGTRLTVL.